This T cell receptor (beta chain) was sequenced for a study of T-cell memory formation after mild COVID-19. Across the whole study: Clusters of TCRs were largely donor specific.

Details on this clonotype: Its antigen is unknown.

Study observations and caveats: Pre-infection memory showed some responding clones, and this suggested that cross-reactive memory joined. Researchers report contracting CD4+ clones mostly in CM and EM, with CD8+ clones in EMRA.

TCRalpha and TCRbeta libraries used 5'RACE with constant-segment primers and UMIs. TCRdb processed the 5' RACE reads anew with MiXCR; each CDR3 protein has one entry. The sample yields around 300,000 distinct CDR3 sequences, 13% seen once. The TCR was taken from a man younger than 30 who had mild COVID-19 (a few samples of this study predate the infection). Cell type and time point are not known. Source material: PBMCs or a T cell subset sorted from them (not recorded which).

CDR3 DNA: TGTGCCAGCATGGCCTTTAAGGGACTAGCGGGGGGTAATACAGATACGCAGTATTTT. Its protein is CASMAFKGLAGGNTDTQYF. V gene TRBV6-1 combines with J gene TRBJ2-3, with 15 bases aligning to TRBD2. Germline-derived CDR1 and CDR2 are MNHNS and SASEGT. The CDR3 extends over 19 amino acids. The V gene end was trimmed by 7 bases and the J gene end by 3 bases; junction bases not matched to a gene: 14.